This entry lists 9 T cell receptor beta chains sequenced from one sample in a study of T cells in localized non-small cell lung cancer (dated by TCRdb to about 2020). The library was obtained by the immunoSEQ multiplex PCR assay. Entries here come from immuneACCESS through TCRdb and include only in-frame sequences with V and J called. Some clones fail to appear in such tables; in the studies checked, an unresolved V gene covers under half of the shortfall, and the cause of the remainder is unknown. This sample has 30,000 or so clones in its table, and around 90% of those were observed once. The biggest ten clones account for about 28% of the sample. The starting material was peripheral blood, obtained before any cancer treatment. These receptor sequences come from a female donor at least 60 years old with stage I lung adenocarcinoma.

The chain joins TRBV7-6 to TRBJ2-6, with no clear D. Germline-derived CDR1 and CDR2 are SGHVS and FNYEAQ. Trimming removed 5 bases from V and 2 bases from J, with 13 bases in between. CDR3 length: 16 amino acids. In DNA, the CDR3 is TGTGCCAGCAGCCCCTCGGGCGCTGCTGGGGCCAACGTCCTGACTTTC. Translated: CASSPSGAAGANVLTF.

V usage is TRBV5-6 and J usage is TRBJ2-7; TRBD1 matches at 8 bases. The CDR3 sequence is 14 residues long. J was trimmed by 4 bases and V by 4 bases; bases with no gene match: 7. The germline V gene has CDR1 SGHDT and CDR2 YYEEEE. CDR3 region: CASSRMDREYEQYF. As DNA, the CDR3 is TGTGCCAGCAGCCGGATGGACAGGGAATACGAGCAGTACTTC.

DNA of the CDR3: TGTGCCAGTAGTCCGAGGAGGGGGGCGGCCGAGCAGTACTTC. Its translation: CASSPRRGAAEQYF. This chain connects TRBV19 to TRBJ2-7; D tentatively reads TRBD1 or TRBD2 (6 bases each). Per the germline V gene, CDR1 is LNHDA and CDR2 is SQIVND (reference sequence). The CDR3 consists of 14 residues. V was shortened by 5 bases and J by 6 bases, with 17 bases between the two germline ends. Filled out from reference TRBV19 and TRBJ2-7, the complete variable domain reads DGGITQSPKYLFRKEGQNVTLSCEQNLNHDAMYWYRQDPGQGLRLIYYSQIVNDFQKGDIAEGYSVSREKKESFPLTVTSAQKNPTAFYLCASSPRRGAAEQYFGPGTRLTVT.

The rearrangement uses TRBV7-2 and TRBJ1-2, with D hard to call. Germline V CDR1 and CDR2: SGHTA, FQGNSA. V gave up 5 bases and J gave up 0 bases, with 13 bases separating them. The CDR3 has 15 amino acids. The chain's CDR3 is CASSPSRSTNYGYTF. In DNA, the CDR3 is TGTGCCAGCAGCCCCTCGAGGAGTACTAACTATGGCTACACCTTC.

Written as DNA, the CDR3 is TGTGCCTGGAGGGCCAACAGGGGTCAGACCCAGTACTTC. Its translation: CAWRANRGQTQYF. The chain employs TRBV30 and TRBJ2-5; 7 bases are shared with TRBD1. Germline assignment: CDR1 GTSNPN and CDR2 SVGIG (reference sequence). Trimming at V came to 3 bases and at J to 6 bases, leaving 7 bases not matched to a gene. The CDR3 extends over 13 amino acids.

The chain joins TRBV5-4 to TRBJ1-1, with a weak D call TRBD1 (6 bases). The germline gives CDR1 SGHNT, CDR2 YYREEE (reference sequence). This CDR3 has 16 residues. V lost 4 bases to trimming and J lost 1 base, with 17 bases between them. CDR3 amino acids: CASSQTGLRRNTEAFF. DNA of the CDR3: TGTGCCAGCAGCCAAACAGGGCTCCGTAGGAACACTGAAGCTTTCTTT.

The genes are TRBV7-6 and TRBJ2-1, with D perhaps being TRBD1 or TRBD2 (5 bases each). Germline V lookup: CDR1 SGHVS, CDR2 FNYEAQ. The V end was cut by 5 bases, the J end by 5 bases, with 13 bases between. There are 14 residues in the CDR3. The CDR3 region has the DNA TGTGCCAGCAGCAGCGCCGGGACCCACAATGAGCAGTTCTTC. Protein sequence: CASSSAGTHNEQFF.

This sequence joins TRBV2 and TRBJ2-1; no clear D. V lost 2 bases to trimming and J lost 7 bases, with 6 bases between them. This CDR3 contains 12 residues. Germline lookup yields CDR1 SNHLY and CDR2 FYNNEI. CDR3 sequence (DNA): TGTGCCAGCAGTGAAAGACAAAATGAGCAGTTCTTC. It codes for CASSERQNEQFF.

The V and J genes are TRBV28 and TRBJ2-3, with D perhaps TRBD2 (5 bases). Germline V gene data show CDR1 as MDHEN and CDR2 as SYDVKM. The CDR3 covers 17 residues. Trimming removed 4 bases at V and 2 bases at J, with 19 bases between. DNA of the CDR3: TGTGCCAGCAGTTATCCCCTCAGGATCGGGGACACAGATACGCAGTATTTT. Translating gives CASSYPLRIGDTDTQYF.